This T cell receptor (beta chain) is drawn from a study of beta chain features in type 1 diabetes. Overall study context: All of the samples together had 107,917,701 sorted cells examined. The study's findings and limits: Shortening that was moderate but significant affected the TCRB CDR3s of Type 1 diabetes patients in all four CD4+ subsets.

Purities over 98% were achieved in all sorted populations. All of the isolated RNA was reverse transcribed, so expressed TCRB transcripts were sequenced. Generated by immunoSEQ multiplex PCR, the TCRdb table keeps only in-frame clones and is missing some. The data show under 300,000 clones, about 11% seen once. This clone was counted a few times. What it binds is not known. The CDR3 is 14 residues long. CDR1 SGHNT and CDR2 YYREEE come from the germline V gene (reference sequence). Trimming cost V 4 bases and J 1 base; bases outside gene matches: 0. This receptor was taken from a man aged 25-40 years with type 1 diabetes. This chain uses TRBV5-4 with TRBJ1-3, with TRBD1 matching over 9 bases. Sequencing was performed on naive CD4+ T cells from blood. The CDR3 region has the DNA TGTGCCAGCAGCGGGACAGGGTCTGGAAACACCATATATTTT. Amino acid sequence: CASSGTGSGNTIYF. The full variable domain, in which reference TRBV5-4 and TRBJ1-3 provide the parts outside the CDR3, is ETGVTQSPTHLIKTRGQQVTLRCSSQSGHNTVSWYQQALGQGPQFIFQYYREEENGRGNFPPRFSGLQFPNYSSELNVNALELDDSALYLCASSGTGSGNTIYFGEGSWLTVV.